This is a list of T cell receptor beta chains from one sample in a study of breast tumors, draining lymph nodes, adjacent tissues. TCRdb re-called the multiplex PCR reads through MiXCR, storing one row per CDR3 protein. The sample has roughly 260,000 distinct CDR3 sequences; 30% are singletons. The sequenced sample was axillary lymph node tissue. These receptors came from a female donor with breast cancer. Some clones in this sample may be carry-over from other donors' samples. CDR3s include the opening cysteine and the closing phenylalanine or tryptophan. Each record gives: clone size, J gene, V gene, CDR3 protein. A row's size may be missing; if present it is once, few, many or a size class.

abundance: many; j_gene: TRBJ2-7; v_gene: TRBV9; CDR3aa: CASSGSSYEQYF
abundance: NA; j_gene: TRBJ2-1; v_gene: TRBV7-9; CDR3aa: CASRRSIGTGGVASNEQLF
abundance: many; j_gene: TRBJ2-7; v_gene: TRBV25-1; CDR3aa: CASSAGDRAYEQYF
abundance: many; j_gene: TRBJ1-5; v_gene: TRBV6-4; CDR3aa: CASSEGGEDQPQHF
abundance: many; j_gene: TRBJ2-7; v_gene: TRBV7-3; CDR3aa: CASSLMGSSYEQYF
abundance: once; j_gene: TRBJ2-7; v_gene: TRBV4-1; CDR3aa: CASSPGLAGSCEQYF
abundance: many; j_gene: TRBJ2-3; v_gene: TRBV4-2; CDR3aa: CASTANLKAGDTQYF
abundance: many; j_gene: TRBJ1-2; v_gene: TRBV12-3/TRBV12-4; CDR3aa: CASSRNVYGYTF
abundance: many; j_gene: TRBJ2-5; v_gene: TRBV11-2; CDR3aa: CASSPPAQQGETQYF
abundance: many; j_gene: TRBJ2-3; v_gene: TRBV10-3; CDR3aa: CATGLGTDTQYF
abundance: many; j_gene: TRBJ2-1; v_gene: TRBV24-1; CDR3aa: CATSLPGSGADEQFF
abundance: many; j_gene: TRBJ2-1; v_gene: TRBV11-2; CDR3aa: CASSRDVEQFF
abundance: many; j_gene: TRBJ2-3; v_gene: TRBV5-6; CDR3aa: CASSFGSVDTQYF
abundance: NA; j_gene: TRBJ1-1; v_gene: TRBV12-3/TRBV12-4; CDR3aa: CASSGQPFYTEAFF
abundance: NA; j_gene: TRBJ2-4; v_gene: TRBV20-1; CDR3aa: CSAAPGLAKNIQYF
abundance: NA; j_gene: TRBJ2-3; v_gene: TRBV7-3; CDR3aa: CASYRVTGWSTDTQYF
abundance: NA; j_gene: TRBJ2-7; v_gene: TRBV6-1; CDR3aa: CASFRDIGDEQGPPYEQYF
abundance: many; j_gene: TRBJ2-1; v_gene: TRBV15; CDR3aa: CATSRGTSGEQFF
abundance: many; j_gene: TRBJ2-7; v_gene: TRBV19; CDR3aa: CASSTLATSGSYEQYF
abundance: many; j_gene: TRBJ1-4; v_gene: TRBV19; CDR3aa: CASRYTGPGEKLFF
abundance: many; j_gene: TRBJ2-3; v_gene: TRBV15; CDR3aa: CATSRGLAGTDTQYF
abundance: many; j_gene: TRBJ2-1; v_gene: TRBV5-5; CDR3aa: CASSRRAGGGNEQFF
abundance: many; j_gene: TRBJ1-2; v_gene: TRBV6-5; CDR3aa: CASSRSGQNYGYTF
abundance: many; j_gene: TRBJ2-5; v_gene: TRBV20-1; CDR3aa: CSAGWTVNQETQYF
abundance: many; j_gene: TRBJ2-6; v_gene: TRBV2; CDR3aa: CASSPTDIPSGANVLTF
abundance: NA; j_gene: TRBJ1-5; v_gene: TRBV10-3; CDR3aa: CAITGGVSNQPQHF
abundance: NA; j_gene: TRBJ2-5; v_gene: TRBV20-1; CDR3aa: CSAAPLAGAKETQYF
abundance: NA; j_gene: TRBJ1-2; v_gene: TRBV25-1; CDR3aa: CAGSEWGGTGGASYGYTF
abundance: many; j_gene: TRBJ2-1; v_gene: TRBV5-5; CDR3aa: CASRQRLTSGSRNEQFF
abundance: few; j_gene: TRBJ2-1; v_gene: TRBV20-1; CDR3aa: CSASPAGTNTEQLF
abundance: many; j_gene: TRBJ2-7; v_gene: TRBV11-2; CDR3aa: CASSPSSGSPPEQYF
abundance: NA; j_gene: TRBJ1-4; v_gene: TRBV19; CDR3aa: CASSMGLGANNEKLFF
abundance: many; j_gene: TRBJ2-7; v_gene: TRBV19; CDR3aa: CASTFFGGAVHLQDYEQYF
abundance: NA; j_gene: TRBJ1-2; v_gene: TRBV12-3/TRBV12-4; CDR3aa: CASSNRDRGDQDGYTF
abundance: many; j_gene: TRBJ2-6; v_gene: TRBV7-6; CDR3aa: CASSFPSGLGVLVRANVLTF
abundance: NA; j_gene: TRBJ2-1; v_gene: TRBV5-6; CDR3aa: CASSWGGTEQFF
abundance: many; j_gene: TRBJ1-4; v_gene: TRBV3-1; CDR3aa: CASSEQGKGEKLFF
abundance: many; j_gene: TRBJ1-3; v_gene: TRBV5-1; CDR3aa: CASSPTATSGNTIYF
abundance: few; j_gene: TRBJ2-3; v_gene: TRBV28; CDR3aa: CASSPAQGSTDTKYF
abundance: NA; j_gene: TRBJ2-1; v_gene: TRBV6-5; CDR3aa: CASRPRRAVKYNEQFF
abundance: NA; j_gene: TRBJ1-2; v_gene: TRBV11-1; CDR3aa: CASSPRVEGRLRYTF
abundance: NA; j_gene: TRBJ2-7; v_gene: TRBV27; CDR3aa: CASSQRAGDYEQYF
abundance: many; j_gene: TRBJ2-7; v_gene: TRBV5-1; CDR3aa: CASSLPGSHEQYF
abundance: many; j_gene: TRBJ1-2; v_gene: TRBV7-6; CDR3aa: CASSQGEGSNYGYTF
abundance: many; j_gene: TRBJ2-5; v_gene: TRBV11-2; CDR3aa: CASSLKRGRVQETQYF